Listed below are T cell receptor beta chains from one sample, sequenced in a study of blood T cell repertoires in COVID-19. Produced via immunoSEQ multiplex PCR; TCRdb's table is partial and in-frame only. This sample yields about 50,000 clones, of which around 83% are seen a single time; approximately 4.1% belongs to the top ten. Sequenced material: peripheral blood. These receptors all stem from an older man with active COVID-19. Both conserved end residues are part of each CDR3. Each record gives: CDR3 protein, CDR3 DNA, D gene, J gene, clone size, V gene. A D gene is named only where the DNA matches it firmly. The listing skips clone size in some rows; elsewhere it reads once, few, many or a size class.

CASSGGLAGVWNEQFF	TGTGCCAGCAGCGGGGGACTAGCGGGAGTTTGGAATGAGCAGTTCTTC	TRBD2	TRBJ2-1	NA	TRBV27
CASSMSSVTESYEQYF	TGTGCCAGTAGTATGTCCTCTGTGACAGAGAGCTACGAGCAGTACTTC	NA	TRBJ2-7	few	TRBV19
CASSRTETTGELFF	TGTGCCAGCAGTCGGACAGAGACTACCGGGGAGCTGTTTTTT	NA	TRBJ2-2	NA	TRBV28
CASSPRTSGNQPQHF	TGTGCCAGCAGTCCCCGGACAAGTGGCAATCAGCCCCAGCATTTT	NA	TRBJ1-5	NA	TRBV2
CASSFTGGKETQYF	TGTGCCAGCAGCTTCACAGGGGGCAAAGAGACCCAGTACTTC	TRBD1	TRBJ2-5	NA	TRBV11-2
CASSQISGSSYNEQFF	TGTGCCAGCAGTCAAATTAGCGGGAGTAGCTACAATGAGCAGTTCTTC	TRBD2	TRBJ2-1	NA	TRBV2
CASSSWTGSEQFF	TGTGCCAGCAGCTCCTGGACAGGCAGTGAGCAGTTCTTC	TRBD1	TRBJ2-1	NA	TRBV5-6
CASSQDLGAGTAYEQYF	TGTGCCAGCAGCCAAGATTTAGGGGCGGGAACCGCCTACGAGCAGTACTTC	NA	TRBJ2-7	NA	TRBV4-2
CASSVGYGPYEQYF	TGTGCCAGCAGCGTAGGTTATGGCCCCTACGAGCAGTACTTC	NA	TRBJ2-7	NA	TRBV9
CASSLGPQGASGGIEQFF	TGCGCCAGCAGCTTGGGCCCCCAAGGGGCTAGCGGGGGTATTGAGCAGTTCTTC	TRBD2	TRBJ2-1	once	TRBV5-1
CASSFQGMNTEAFF	TGTGCCAGCAGTTTTCAGGGGATGAACACTGAAGCTTTCTTT	NA	TRBJ1-1	NA	TRBV27
CASSPGTGDLYGYTF	TGTGCCAGCAGCCCTGGGACAGGCGACCTCTATGGCTACACCTTC	TRBD1	TRBJ1-2	NA	TRBV7-9
CASSQNGGPGANVLTF	TGTGCCAGCAGCCAAAACGGGGGACCTGGGGCCAACGTCCTGACTTTC	NA	TRBJ2-6	NA	TRBV3-1/TRBV3-2
CASSLYREQYF	TGTGCCAGCAGCTTATACAGGGAGCAGTACTTC	NA	TRBJ2-7	NA	TRBV7-2
CASSQVSGRSSYEQYF	TGTGCCAGCAGCCAAGTAAGCGGGAGAAGCTCCTACGAGCAGTACTTC	TRBD2	TRBJ2-7	once	TRBV3-1/TRBV3-2
CASSSTLIAGDPYEQYF	TGTGCCAGCAGCTCCACCCTAATAGCGGGAGACCCCTACGAGCAGTACTTC	TRBD2	TRBJ2-7	NA	TRBV7-9
CASSLGTGPQETQYF	TGTGCCAGCAGCCTAGGGACAGGGCCCCAAGAGACCCAGTACTTC	TRBD1	TRBJ2-5	NA	TRBV5-4
CASSLLGGVGSYEQYF	TGTGCCAGCAGCTTATTGGGCGGGGTAGGATCCTACGAGCAGTACTTC	NA	TRBJ2-7	NA	TRBV7-8
CASSSTVLTEAFF	TGTGCCAGCAGCTCGACAGTCCTGACTGAAGCTTTCTTT	NA	TRBJ1-1	NA	TRBV5-6
CASSQGGGEQFF	TGTGCCAGCAGCCAAGGGGGCGGTGAGCAGTTCTTC	NA	TRBJ2-1	NA	TRBV3-1/TRBV3-2
CATSRGTGTGSYEQYF	TGTGCCACCAGCAGAGGTACCGGGACAGGGTCCTACGAGCAGTACTTC	TRBD1	TRBJ2-7	NA	TRBV15
CASSPGTGGSGELFF	TGTGCCAGCAGCCCCGGGACAGGGGGCTCCGGGGAGCTGTTTTTT	TRBD1	TRBJ2-2	once	TRBV11-3
CASSIGQGTETQYF	TGTGCCAGTAGTATAGGACAGGGGACAGAGACCCAGTACTTC	TRBD1	TRBJ2-5	NA	TRBV19
CASRPTGGSYEQYF	TGTGCCAGCAGACCTACAGGGGGGAGTTACGAGCAGTACTTC	TRBD1	TRBJ2-7	NA	TRBV6-2/TRBV6-3